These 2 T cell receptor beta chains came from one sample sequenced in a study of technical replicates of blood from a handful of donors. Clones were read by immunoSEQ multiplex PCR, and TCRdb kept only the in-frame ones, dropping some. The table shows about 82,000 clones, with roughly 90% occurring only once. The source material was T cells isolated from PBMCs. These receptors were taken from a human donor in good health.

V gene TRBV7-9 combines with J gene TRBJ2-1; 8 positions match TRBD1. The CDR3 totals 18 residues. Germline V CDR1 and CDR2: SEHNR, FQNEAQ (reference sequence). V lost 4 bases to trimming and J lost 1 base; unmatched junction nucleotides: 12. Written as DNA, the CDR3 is TGTGCCAGCAGCTCCCCCCTAGGCGGGACAGGTTCCTACAATGAGCAGTTCTTC. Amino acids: CASSSPLGGTGSYNEQFF.

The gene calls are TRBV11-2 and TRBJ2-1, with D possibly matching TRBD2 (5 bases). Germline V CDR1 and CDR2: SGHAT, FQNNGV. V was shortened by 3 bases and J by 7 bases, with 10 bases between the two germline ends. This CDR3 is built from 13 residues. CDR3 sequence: CASSFRERNEQFF. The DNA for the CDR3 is TGTGCCAGCAGCTTCCGGGAACGGAATGAGCAGTTCTTC.